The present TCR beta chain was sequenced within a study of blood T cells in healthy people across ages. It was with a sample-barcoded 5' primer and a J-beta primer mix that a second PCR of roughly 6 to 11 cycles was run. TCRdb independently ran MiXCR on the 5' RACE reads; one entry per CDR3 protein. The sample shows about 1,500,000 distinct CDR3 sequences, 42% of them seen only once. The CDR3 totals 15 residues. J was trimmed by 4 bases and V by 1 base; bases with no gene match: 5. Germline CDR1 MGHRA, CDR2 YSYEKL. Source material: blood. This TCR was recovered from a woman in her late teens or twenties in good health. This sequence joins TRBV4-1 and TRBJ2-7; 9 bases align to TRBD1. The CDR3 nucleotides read TGCGCCAGCAGCCAAGGACAGGGGGTCGTGTACGAGCAGTACTTC. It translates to CASSQGQGVVYEQYF.